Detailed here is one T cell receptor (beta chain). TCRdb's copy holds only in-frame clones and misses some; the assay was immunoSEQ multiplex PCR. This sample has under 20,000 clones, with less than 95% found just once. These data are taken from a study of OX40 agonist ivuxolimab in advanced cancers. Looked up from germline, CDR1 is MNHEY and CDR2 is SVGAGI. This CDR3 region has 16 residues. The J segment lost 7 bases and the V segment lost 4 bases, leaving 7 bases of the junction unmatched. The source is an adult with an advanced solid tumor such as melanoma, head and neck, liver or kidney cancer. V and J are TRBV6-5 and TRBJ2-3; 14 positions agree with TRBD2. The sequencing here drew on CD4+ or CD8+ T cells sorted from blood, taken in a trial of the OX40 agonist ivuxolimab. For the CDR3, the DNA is TGTGCCAGCAGTTCCGGGACTAGCGGGAGAAGAAATACGCAGTATTTT. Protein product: CASSSGTSGRRNTQYF.